Each of the 7 T cell receptor beta chains below was sequenced from the same sample in a study of blood T cell repertoires in COVID-19. Sequenced by immunoSEQ multiplex PCR; TCRdb stores in-frame clones only, minus some. The sample lists 120,000 or so clones, around 81% seen once, with under 3% in the top ten. Sequencing was done on a sample of peripheral blood. The receptor set was obtained from a man in his 70s with acute or convalescent COVID-19.

The chain joins TRBV27 to TRBJ1-2, with TRBD1 as a possible D gene (6 bases). This CDR3 is built from 15 residues. Germline CDR1 reads MNHEY; CDR2 reads SMNVEV (reference sequence). V shed 4 bases and J shed 3 bases, with 15 bases lying between them. CDR3 nucleotides: TGTGCCAGCAGTTCCGCCGACAGGAGAGACTATGGCTACACCTTC. Protein product: CASSSADRRDYGYTF.

This rearrangement joins TRBV29-1 to TRBJ1-1, with TRBD1 as a possible D gene (6 bases). V lost 4 bases and J lost 0, with 18 bases in between. CDR1 and CDR2 from the germline V gene are SQVTM and ANQGSEA. The length of the CDR3 is 16 residues. CDR3 sequence (DNA): TGCAGCGTTGGCATACAGGGAAGCGGGATGAACACTGAAGCTTTCTTT. Amino acids: CSVGIQGSGMNTEAFF.

The rearrangement uses TRBV5-1 and TRBJ2-3, with 13 bases matching TRBD2. The CDR3 length is 16 residues. The J segment lost 2 bases and the V segment lost 4 bases, leaving 4 bases of the junction unmatched. CDR1 and CDR2 (germline): SGHRS, YFSETQ. The CDR3 sequence is CASSGGLAGNTDTQYF. The CDR3 region has the DNA TGCGCCAGCAGCGGGGGACTAGCGGGGAACACAGATACGCAGTATTTT.

The gene calls are TRBV6-5 and TRBJ2-1; D may be TRBD1 (6 bases). The CDR3 sequence is 15 residues long. Deletions cut 7 bases from V and 4 bases from J, with 17 bases between. Germline V gives CDR1 MNHEY, CDR2 SVGAGI. The CDR3 spells CASTGVTGHYNEQFF. CDR3 DNA: TGTGCCAGCACCGGGGTTACGGGACATTACAATGAGCAGTTCTTC.

The chain joins TRBV7-2 to TRBJ2-5; 10 nucleotides match TRBD2. Germline V gene sequence: CDR1 SGHTA, CDR2 FQGNSA. The trim removed 0 bases at V and 1 base at J, leaving 8 bases unmatched. The CDR3 contains 18 residues. The CDR3 sequence: CASSLAMASGGRQETQYF. Here the CDR3 DNA reads TGTGCCAGCAGCTTAGCGATGGCTAGCGGGGGCCGCCAAGAGACCCAGTACTTC.

The CDR3 DNA reads as TGTGCCAGCAGCCAACCTACTAGGAACCTCGACTACGAGCAGTACTTC. Its protein is CASSQPTRNLDYEQYF. This chain uses TRBV4-2 with TRBJ2-7; perhaps TRBD2 as D (5 bases). Germline values: CDR1 LGHNA, CDR2 YNFKEQ. The CDR3 totals 16 residues. Trimming took off 2 bases at V and 3 bases at J, with 17 bases between the two ends.

This chain joins TRBV6-1 and TRBJ1-5; D is unresolved. V lost 3 bases and J 4 bases, leaving 13 bases between the germline ends. The CDR3 has 15 residues. Germline loops: CDR1 MNHNS, CDR2 SASEGT. The CDR3 nucleotides read TGTGCCAGCAGTGACCGGGGAGTCGGGAATCAGCCCCAGCATTTT. Translating gives CASSDRGVGNQPQHF.